Following are 15 T cell receptor beta chains from one sample sequenced in a study of OX40 agonist ivuxolimab in advanced cancers. The repertoire was sequenced with immunoSEQ multiplex PCR; TCRdb's copy has only in-frame clones and lacks some. The table lists roughly 34,000 clones, about 80% of them singletons. Sequencing used CD4+ or CD8+ T cells sorted from blood, obtained in a trial of the OX40 agonist ivuxolimab. The receptors here all came from an adult with an advanced solid tumor such as melanoma, head and neck, liver or kidney cancer.

The chain has TRBV11-1 and TRBJ2-1, with D maybe TRBD2 (7 bases). The germline CDR1 and CDR2 sequences are SGHAT and FQDESV (reference sequence). V gave up 3 bases and J gave up 2 bases, with 20 bases separating them. This CDR3 has 18 amino acids. The CDR3 DNA sequence: TGTGCCAGCAGCTTCGGAGCGGGGCAGGGGAGCGCCTACAATGAGCAGTTCTTC. Translating it yields CASSFGAGQGSAYNEQFF.

This CDR3 reads CASSLGTGGAEAFF. The CDR3 DNA is TGTGCCAGCAGCTTGGGGACAGGGGGAGCTGAAGCTTTCTTT. The rearrangement links TRBV5-5 to TRBJ1-1, with TRBD1 matching 10 bases. CDR1 SGHKS and CDR2 YYEKEE come from the germline V gene (reference sequence). The junction had 2 bases not matched to a gene; V was cut back by 0 bases and J by 6 bases. The CDR3 has 14 amino acids.

The chain carries TRBV5-4 and TRBJ2-2, with 9 bases matching TRBD2. Germline CDR1 reads SGHNT; CDR2 reads YYREEE (reference sequence). V lost 3 bases to trimming and J lost 7 bases; unmatched junction nucleotides: 13. The CDR3 consists of 17 residues. CDR3 sequence: CASSYLSGGGAVGELFF. CDR3 nucleotide sequence: TGTGCCAGCAGCTACCTCTCCGGCGGGGGGGCAGTCGGGGAGCTGTTTTTT. The full variable domain, its missing parts supplied by reference TRBV5-4 and TRBJ2-2, is ETGVTQSPTHLIKTRGQQVTLRCSSQSGHNTVSWYQQALGQGPQFIFQYYREEENGRGNFPPRFSGLQFPNYSSELNVNALELDDSALYLCASSYLSGGGAVGELFFGEGSRLTVL.

The rearrangement joins TRBV10-3 to TRBJ2-5; D might be TRBD2 (5 bases). V dropped 7 bases and J dropped 5 bases, with 8 bases sitting between them. This CDR3 comprises 11 residues. Germline V gene sequence: CDR1 ENHRY, CDR2 SYGVKD. Here the CDR3 reads CAIKERETQYF. CDR3 nucleotide sequence: TGTGCCATCAAAGAGCGGGAGACCCAGTACTTC.

For this clone: This specimen includes other DNA sequences encoding the same CDR3. The chain recombines TRBV2 with TRBJ2-7; 8 positions match TRBD1. Germline V lookup: CDR1 SNHLY, CDR2 FYNNEI. The CDR3 totals 12 residues. With V trimmed by 7 bases and J by 6 bases, 5 bases remained unmatched. The CDR3 bases are TGTGCCAGCACGGAGACAGGGGTCGAGCAGTACTTC. Translating gives CASTETGVEQYF.

This chain connects TRBV5-1 to TRBJ2-3, with TRBD1 matching 7 bases. CDR1 and CDR2 (germline): SGHRS, YFSETQ. The CDR3 spans 15 residues. V shed 4 bases, J shed 6 bases, and the junction held 11 bases outside the gene matches. The CDR3 sequence is CASSRLRGLSDTQYF. The CDR3 region has the DNA TGCGCCAGCAGCCGGCTTAGGGGGCTCAGTGATACGCAGTATTTT.

The gene calls are TRBV18 and TRBJ1-1; D gene unclear. Germline V CDR1 and CDR2: KGHSH, LQKENI. This CDR3 region has 12 residues. With 2 bases removed from V and 4 bases from J, the gap between germline ends came to 5 bases. Written as DNA, the CDR3 is TGTGCCAGCTCACCAGATGTCACTGAAGCTTTCTTT. The encoded protein is CASSPDVTEAFF.

The rearrangement joins TRBV10-2 to TRBJ2-1; D gene ambiguous. The germline V gene encodes CDR1 WSHSY and CDR2 SAAADI. With 7 bases removed from V and 4 bases from J, the gap between germline ends came to 11 bases. The CDR3 length is 13 residues. Here the CDR3 reads CASKSQRYNEQFF. CDR3 DNA: TGCGCCAGCAAATCCCAGCGTTACAATGAGCAGTTCTTC.

The genes are TRBV6-1 and TRBJ2-3; weak D call: TRBD2 (6 bases). V lost 2 bases and J lost 2, with 11 bases in between. Germline V gene lookup returns CDR1 MNHNS and CDR2 SASEGT. The CDR3 sequence is 15 residues long. The DNA of the CDR3 is TGTGCCAGCAGTGAAATGGCGGGGCCCACAGATACGCAGTATTTT. Protein sequence: CASSEMAGPTDTQYF.

As for this clone: This same CDR3 is encoded by further DNA sequences in the sample. This chain uses TRBV5-1 with TRBJ2-3, with 7 nucleotides matching TRBD1. CDR1 is SGHRS, CDR2 YFSETQ, per germline. Trimming at V came to 0 bases and at J to 2 bases, leaving 3 bases not matched to a gene. The CDR3 is 15 amino acids. CDR3 in amino acids: CASSLGQGDTDTQYF. The DNA for the CDR3 is TGCGCCAGCAGCTTGGGGCAGGGGGACACAGATACGCAGTATTTT.

The gene calls are TRBV5-1 and TRBJ1-1; D is undetermined. Germline values: CDR1 SGHRS, CDR2 YFSETQ. The CDR3 contains 13 residues. Trimming stripped 4 bases from V and 6 bases from J, with 13 bases between. CDR3 sequence: CASSPSTRAEAFF. The DNA for the CDR3 is TGCGCCAGCAGCCCCTCAACAAGGGCTGAAGCTTTCTTT.

This clone was counted once. This rearrangement joins TRBV15 to TRBJ1-3, with D maybe TRBD1 (5 bases). The length of the CDR3 is 15 residues. The V end was cut by 3 bases, the J end by 2 bases, with 11 bases between. CDR1 is LNHNV, CDR2 YYDKDF, per germline (reference sequence). The CDR3 loop reads CATSRMGGAGNTIYF. The CDR3 DNA follows: TGTGCCACCAGCAGGATGGGAGGGGCTGGAAACACCATATATTTT.

This rearrangement joins TRBV7-2 to TRBJ1-6, with no clear D. Germline CDR1 and CDR2: SGHTA and FQGNSA. The CDR3 has 13 amino acids. Trimming cost V 8 bases and J 7 bases, with 12 bases left between them. The CDR3, as DNA: TGTGCCAGCCGCCACAGAGACAATTCACCCCTCCACTTT. Translating it yields CASRHRDNSPLHF. Filled out from reference TRBV7-2 and TRBJ1-6, the complete variable domain reads GAGVSQSPSNKVTEKGKDVELRCDPISGHTALYWYRQSLGQGLEFLIYFQGNSAPDKSGLPSDRFSAERTGGSVSTLTIQRTQQEDSAVYLCASRHRDNSPLHFGNGTRLTVT.

The genes are TRBV6-6 and TRBJ2-2; D is ambiguous. The CDR3 covers 11 residues. Germline V gene lookup returns CDR1 MNHNY and CDR2 SVGAGI (reference sequence). The V end lost 8 bases, the J end lost 4 bases, and 5 bases lay between the germline ends. The CDR3 region has the DNA TGTGCCAGCCACGGCACCGGGGAGCTGTTTTTT. Translating gives CASHGTGELFF.

The rearrangement uses TRBV5-1 and TRBJ2-3; D possibly corresponds to TRBD2 (5 bases). Germline CDR1 is SGHRS and CDR2 is YFSETQ. Between the trimmed V and J ends, which lost 0 bases and 7 bases, there was a span of 9 bases. This CDR3 is 13 amino acids long. Written as DNA, the CDR3 is TGCGCCAGCAGCTTGGAAAAGACTAATACGCAGTATTTT. It specifies CASSLEKTNTQYF.